Listed here is a single T cell receptor beta chain. TCRdb's table, derived via immunoSEQ multiplex PCR, lists solely in-frame clones and lacks some. The sample carries approximately 660,000 clones, 88% recorded once. Trimming removed 0 bases from V and 7 bases from J; junction bases left unmatched: 9. The germline gives CDR1 MGHRA, CDR2 YSYEKL. CDR3 length: 17 residues. The data derive from a study of shared T cell receptors in the human thymus. These sequences were also reported in another study, on human thymus T cells. That source reports: The sample donors, healthy Finnish infants, were having corrective surgery for congenital heart defects. The thymus tissue came from resections taken during corrective heart surgery. Across thymic and blood repertoires, the usage of V and J genes appeared to be biased. Related studies noted strongly shared thymic repertoires across unrelated people.

This TCR was recovered from a boy under three years old with a congenital heart defect. Sequenced material: thymocytes. This chain joins TRBV4-1 and TRBJ2-1; 10 bases fit TRBD2. CDR3 residues: CASSQDRASGRGNEQFF. DNA of the CDR3: TGCGCCAGCAGCCAAGATCGGGCTAGCGGGAGAGGAAATGAGCAGTTCTTC.